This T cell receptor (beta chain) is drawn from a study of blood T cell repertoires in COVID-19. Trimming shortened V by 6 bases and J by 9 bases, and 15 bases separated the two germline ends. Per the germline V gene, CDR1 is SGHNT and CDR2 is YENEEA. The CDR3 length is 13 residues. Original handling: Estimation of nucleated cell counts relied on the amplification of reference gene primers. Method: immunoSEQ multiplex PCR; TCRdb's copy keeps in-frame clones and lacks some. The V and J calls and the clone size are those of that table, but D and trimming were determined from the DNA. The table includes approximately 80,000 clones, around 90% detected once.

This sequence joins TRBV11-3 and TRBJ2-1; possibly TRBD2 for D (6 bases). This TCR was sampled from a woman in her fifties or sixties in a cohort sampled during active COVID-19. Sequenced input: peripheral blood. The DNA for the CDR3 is TGTGCCAGCAGTCCCCGACTAGAAAGTGAGCAGTTCTTC. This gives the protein CASSPRLESEQFF.